This TCR beta chain was recovered during a study of blood T cells in healthy people across ages. Study-level findings and limits: Observed TCR beta diversity per million T cells went down as age went up. This fall followed a roughly linear course with age.

For the second PCR, which ran for about 6 to 11 cycles, a sample-barcoded 5' primer and a J-beta primer mix were used. From the 5' RACE reads, TCRdb called clonotypes with MiXCR, one entry per CDR3 protein. Of some 900,000 distinct CDR3 sequences listed, 29% were seen once; the top ten hold roughly a sixth. CDR3 length: 13 residues. V was trimmed by 2 bases and J by 5 bases, leaving 10 bases between them. Germline V lookup: CDR1 SGHNT, CDR2 YENEEA. In this sample, this clonotype turned up many times. Its target is unknown. This chain links TRBV11-3 with TRBJ2-7; the D gene is possibly TRBD1 (6 bases). Sequencing was performed on blood. This TCR was recovered from a woman older than 75 in good health. The CDR3 loop reads CASSLNAGDEQYF. The CDR3 DNA follows: TGTGCCAGCAGCTTAAACGCAGGGGACGAGCAGTACTTC.